The present T cell receptor (beta chain) was sequenced within a study of cytomegalovirus exposure and HLA in healthy donors. Study overall: Earlier, 150 million to 200 million T cells were analyzed, and 117 million unique TCR beta sequences were found among them.

Study findings and constraints: TCR beta chain V- and J-gene trimming was linked, in a later analysis, to a missense variant in DCLRE1C. About 87% or about 30% of the time was how often most TCR beta V segments were productive, according to an earlier analysis.

The PCR ran on 60 Vbeta and 13 Jbeta primers. Sequencing used immunoSEQ multiplex PCR; TCRdb keeps in-frame clones, though not all of them. The data show approximately 180,000 clones, and the top ten clones hold approximately 6.4%. For this clone: Its antigen is still unknown.

Germline CDR1 reads SGHDT; CDR2 reads YYEEEE. V gave up 0 bases and J gave up 5 bases, with 8 bases separating them. There are 13 residues in the CDR3. J is TRBJ1-1 and V is TRBV5-6; TRBD1 is a possible D gene (6 bases). The receptor comes from a man aged 25-40 years in good health and CMV-seronegative. Material for sequencing was PBMCs. The CDR3 here is CASSLATGTEAFF. The CDR3, as DNA: TGTGCCAGCAGCTTGGCGACAGGAACTGAAGCTTTCTTT.